The T cell receptor (beta chain) under discussion was sequenced for a study of T cell changes during pregnancy in multiple sclerosis. Clones were sequenced by immunoSEQ multiplex PCR, and TCRdb holds only the in-frame ones, with some missing. The repertoire holds fewer than 35,000 clones, with roughly 91% as singletons. Per the germline V gene, CDR1 is MDHEN and CDR2 is SYDVKM. CDR3 length equals 16 residues. Trimming removed 2 bases from V and 7 bases from J; junction bases left unmatched: 7. This clone showed up just once. The material sequenced was CD4+ T cells from peripheral blood mononuclear cells, taken in the second trimester of pregnancy. The source of this sequence is a female donor with multiple sclerosis, enrolled in a pregnancy study. The genes are TRBV28 and TRBJ2-1, with TRBD2 matching 11 bases. The CDR3, as DNA: TGTGCCAGCAGTTTAGTGCTAGCGGGAGGATCGAATGAGCAGTTCTTC. Protein: CASSLVLAGGSNEQFF.